The 17 T cell receptor beta chains in this list originate from one sample, sequenced in a study of cytomegalovirus exposure and HLA in healthy donors. With 60 Vbeta and 13 Jbeta primers, the PCR was carried out. Repertoires were generated with immunoSEQ multiplex PCR, while TCRdb's copy carries only in-frame clones and drops some. The sample includes about 220,000 clones, 82% seen only once; the top ten take 4.5% to 7%. Sequences were obtained from PBMCs. The receptors were gathered from a middle-aged man in good health and CMV-seropositive.

The V gene is TRBV27, the J gene TRBJ1-2; 8 bases are a match to TRBD1. The CDR3 is 14 amino acids. CDR1 and CDR2 from the germline V gene are MNHEY and SMNVEV (reference sequence). The ends lost 6 bases at V and 4 bases at J; junction bases unmatched: 7. The DNA of the CDR3 is TGTGCCAGCAGAACTTGGACAGGGAGCTATGGCTACACCTTC. It codes for CASRTWTGSYGYTF.

The rearrangement links TRBV11-3 to TRBJ2-1, with 11 bases that match TRBD2. The germline V gene has CDR1 SGHNT and CDR2 YENEEA. This CDR3 is 16 amino acids long. The ends lost 6 bases at V and 8 bases at J; junction bases unmatched: 12. CDR3 sequence (DNA): TGTGCCAGCAGGGCCCGAATAGCGGGAGGGCCTGATGAGCAGTTCTTC. This codes for CASRARIAGGPDEQFF.

V gene TRBV2 combines with J gene TRBJ2-5, with TRBD2 identical over 8 bases. This CDR3 contains 18 residues. Germline lookup yields CDR1 SNHLY and CDR2 FYNNEI. The V and J ends lost 4 bases and 1 base, in that order; junction bases with no gene match: 14. In nucleotides, the CDR3 is TGTGCCAGCAGTGGGGTGGCTAGCGGGCGCGTCGGCCAAGAGACCCAGTACTTC. Amino acid sequence: CASSGVASGRVGQETQYF. Variable domain in full (rest from reference TRBV2 and TRBJ2-5): EPEVTQTPSHQVTQMGQEVILRCVPISNHLYFYWYRQILGQKVEFLVSFYNNEISEKSEIFDDQFSVERPDGSNFTLKIRSTKLEDSAMYFCASSGVASGRVGQETQYFGPGTRLLVL.

The J gene is TRBJ2-4, the V gene TRBV7-9, with D maybe TRBD2 (5 bases). Germline V gene sequence: CDR1 SEHNR, CDR2 FQNEAQ (reference sequence). Deletions cut 3 bases from V and 2 bases from J, with 14 bases between. The CDR3 spans 16 residues. The chain's CDR3 is CASSFPPASTKNIQYF. CDR3 bases: TGTGCCAGCAGCTTCCCCCCCGCTAGCACCAAAAACATTCAGTACTTC.

V is TRBV10-3 and J is TRBJ1-2; D is possibly TRBD1 (5 bases). The CDR3 is 15 residues long. The germline CDR1 and CDR2 sequences are ENHRY and SYGVKD. V gave up 6 bases and J gave up 0 bases, with 14 bases separating them. The CDR3 is CAIRPTGDSNYGYTF. The CDR3, as DNA: TGTGCCATCAGGCCCACAGGAGACTCTAACTATGGCTACACCTTC.

The chain recombines TRBV6-5 with TRBJ2-7, with D possibly TRBD1 on 5 matching bases. The ends were cut back, 2 bases at V and 3 bases at J, with 8 bases in the middle. The germline V gene has CDR1 MNHEY and CDR2 SVGAGI. The CDR3 extends over 13 amino acids. In nucleotides, the CDR3 is TGTGCCAGCAGTTACGCTACAGGCTACGAGCAGTACGTC. Protein product: CASSYATGYEQYV.

The chain recombines TRBV4-1 with TRBJ2-1; TRBD1 might be the D (8 bases). Germline-derived CDR1 and CDR2 are MGHRA and YSYEKL. The V and J ends lost 4 bases and 4 bases respectively, with 20 bases between them. The CDR3 has 17 residues. This CDR3 is CASSPYYGQGGYNEQFF. For the CDR3, the DNA is TGCGCCAGCAGCCCCTACTACGGACAGGGAGGGTACAATGAGCAGTTCTTC.

The chain employs TRBV11-2 and TRBJ2-7; 7 bases agree with TRBD1. Germline V CDR1 and CDR2: SGHAT, FQNNGV. The CDR3 extends over 14 amino acids. V trimming: 3 bases; J trimming: 5 bases; junction bases outside the gene matches: 7. CDR3 protein: CASSFTGAGDEQYF. DNA for the CDR3: TGTGCCAGCAGCTTTACAGGGGCCGGCGACGAGCAGTACTTC.

The chain has TRBV5-8 and TRBJ2-2, with TRBD2 as a possible D gene (5 bases). Trimming took 2 bases from V and 2 from J, leaving 16 bases between them. The CDR3 totals 17 residues. Germline V gene sequence: CDR1 SGHTS, CDR2 YDEGEE. This CDR3 is CASSFRTVVLNTGELFF. CDR3 in DNA: TGTGCCAGCAGCTTCCGGACTGTAGTGCTAAACACCGGGGAGCTGTTTTTT.

The CDR3 here is CASSRDSTNTGELFF. CDR3 nucleotide sequence: TGTGCCAGCAGCCGGGACAGCACGAACACCGGGGAGCTGTTTTTT. The chain has TRBV7-2 and TRBJ2-2; 7 bases fit TRBD1. In germline, CDR1 is SGHTA, CDR2 FQGNSA. The CDR3 is 15 residues long. The ends lost 5 bases at V and 0 bases at J; junction bases unmatched: 3. Supplemented by reference TRBV7-2 and TRBJ2-2, the full variable domain reads GAGVSQSPSNKVTEKGKDVELRCDPISGHTALYWYRQSLGQGLEFLIYFQGNSAPDKSGLPSDRFSAERTGGSVSTLTIQRTQQEDSAVYLCASSRDSTNTGELFFGEGSRLTVL.

This chain joins TRBV5-1 and TRBJ2-7; TRBD2 aligns across 8 bases. This CDR3 has 15 amino acids. CDR1 is SGHRS, CDR2 YFSETQ, per germline. V shed 1 base, J shed 7 bases, and the junction held 10 bases outside the gene matches. CDR3 DNA: TGCGCCAGCAGCTTGAAGCTAGCGGGTCTTTGGGAGCAGTACTTC. It is translated as CASSLKLAGLWEQYF. Using reference TRBV5-1 and TRBJ2-7 for the parts outside the CDR3, the full variable domain is KAGVTQTPRYLIKTRGQQVTLSCSPISGHRSVSWYQQTPGQGLQFLFEYFSETQRNKGNFPGRFSGRQFSNSRSEMNVSTLELGDSALYLCASSLKLAGLWEQYFGPGTRLTVT.

This chain links TRBV6-6 with TRBJ2-3; D is undetermined. Germline CDR1 MNHNY, CDR2 SVGAGI (reference sequence). The CDR3 totals 12 residues. Between the trimmed V and J ends, which lost 5 bases and 7 bases, there was a span of 10 bases. The DNA for the CDR3 is TGTGCCAGCAGTAACCGAGCGAATACGCAGTATTTT. Protein product: CASSNRANTQYF.

This sequence joins TRBV23-1 and TRBJ2-7, with D unclear. TRBV23-1 is marked as an open reading frame, function uncertain. CDR3 length: 13 amino acids. The germline V and J ends were trimmed by 4 bases and 3 bases, with 10 bases remaining between them. CDR3 sequence reads: CASSRGWSYEQYV. The CDR3 nucleotides read TGCGCCAGCAGTCGTGGTTGGAGCTACGAGCAGTACGTC.

As concerns this clone: A read error may account for a junction end that differs from germline. The chain combines TRBV7-7 with TRBJ2-5, with D perhaps TRBD1 (8 bases). This CDR3 has 15 residues. CDR1 is SSHAT and CDR2 is FNYEAQ in the germline V gene (reference sequence). The CDR3 nucleotides read TGTGCTAGCAGCCCCGGGGGGACAGGCCAAGAGACCCAGTACTTC. Residues: CASSPGGTGQETQYF.

The genes are TRBV4-1 and TRBJ2-7, with TRBD2 identical over 7 bases. CDR3 length: 17 residues. Germline V gene lookup returns CDR1 MGHRA and CDR2 YSYEKL. V lost 3 bases to trimming and J lost 1 base; unmatched junction nucleotides: 12. The CDR3 loop reads CASSHTSPGLLSYEQYF. For the CDR3, the DNA is TGCGCCAGCAGCCATACCTCCCCGGGACTACTATCCTACGAGCAGTACTTC.

This sequence joins TRBV11-3 and TRBJ1-1; 11 bases agree with TRBD1. There are 15 residues in the CDR3. Looked up from germline, CDR1 is SGHNT and CDR2 is YENEEA. The ends lost 6 bases at V and 4 bases at J; junction bases unmatched: 7. Here the CDR3 DNA reads TGTGCCAGCAGTTTTCGGACAGGGGGCAGCACTGAAGCTTTCTTT. Amino acid sequence: CASSFRTGGSTEAFF.

The chain recombines TRBV6-1 with TRBJ2-7; D is possibly TRBD1 (6 bases). CDR3 size: 14 residues. The V and J ends lost 5 bases and 5 bases respectively, with 16 bases between them. From germline, CDR1 is MNHNS and CDR2 SASEGT. In DNA form, the CDR3 reads TGTGCCAGCAGTCCGGGGATGACAGGAAACGAGCAGTACGTC. Amino acids: CASSPGMTGNEQYV.